Listed below are T cell receptor beta chains from one sample, sequenced in a study of blood T cell repertoires in COVID-19. Some clones are missing from TCRdb's copy, which holds only in-frame ones; the method was immunoSEQ multiplex PCR. The sample records a few hundred thousand clones, approximately 90% being singletons. Input material: PBMCs or T cells enriched from blood (not recorded which). The receptor set was obtained from a man between 18 and 35 years old with acute COVID-19. CDR3s include the opening cysteine and the closing phenylalanine or tryptophan. The order of the fields is clone size, D gene, V gene, J gene, CDR3 length, CDR3 DNA, CDR3 protein. The D gene is left open where the match is weak. A clone size is listed for some rows: how often the clone was seen (once, few, many), or a class if it is expanded.

>once|TRBD2|TRBV10-3|TRBJ2-7|14
TGTGCCATCAGCGTTGGGAGCGGGAGTAATGAGCAGTACTTC
CAISVGSGSNEQYF
>.|.|TRBV30|TRBJ2-1|15
TGTGCCTGGACTGCCGACCGGGGATCCTACAATGAGCAGTTCTTC
CAWTADRGSYNEQFF
>.|.|TRBV30|TRBJ1-1|12
TGTGCCTGGACAGGGGTTACCACTGAAGCTTTCTTT
CAWTGVTTEAFF
>once|.|TRBV18|TRBJ2-5|15
TGTGCCAGCTCACCACCGACAGGCCCGAGGGAGACCCAGTACTTC
CASSPPTGPRETQYF
>.|.|TRBV29-1|TRBJ1-5|14
TGCAGCGTTGCCCGAACAGGGTTTAATGAGCCCCAGCATTTT
CSVARTGFNEPQHF
>.|.|TRBV14|TRBJ2-3|12
TGTGCCAGCAGCCCCTTCACAGATACGCAGTATTTT
CASSPFTDTQYF
>.|.|TRBV5-1|TRBJ2-3|20
TGCGCCAGCAGCCCTTGGCCAAATTGGGCCAGCCTCGGAGGTCCCGATACGCAGTATTTT
CASSPWPNWASLGGPDTQYF
>.|.|TRBV28|TRBJ2-5|12
TGTGCCAGCAGGGTAACAGGGAACATCCAGTACTTC
CASRVTGNIQYF
>.|.|TRBV7-8|TRBJ2-2|14
TGTGCCAGCAGCTTAACTATTAACACCGGGGAGCTGTTTTTT
CASSLTINTGELFF
>few|.|TRBV29-1|TRBJ2-7|13
TGCAGCGTTGCGGGTGGGGAGCCCTACGAGCAGTACTTC
CSVAGGEPYEQYF
>.|.|TRBV30|TRBJ1-1|12
TGTGCCTGGAGCCGTATGAACACTGAAGCTTTCTTT
CAWSRMNTEAFF
>.|TRBD1|TRBV2|TRBJ2-3|18
TGTGCCAGCAGTGATCCGCCCGGGACAGGGGTCCTCACAGATACGCAGTATTTT
CASSDPPGTGVLTDTQYF
>.|TRBD2|TRBV5-4|TRBJ2-1|15
TGTGCCAGCAGCTTAACAGCGGGAACCTACAATGAGCAGTTCTTC
CASSLTAGTYNEQFF
>.|.|TRBV30|TRBJ1-2|13
TGTGCCTGGAGTACCCAGGGTAACTATGGCTACACCTTC
CAWSTQGNYGYTF
>few|TRBD1|TRBV28|TRBJ1-1|15
TGTGCCAGCAGCCAACGGGACAGTAGGGGTTTTGAAGCTTTCTTT
CASSQRDSRGFEAFF
>.|TRBD1|TRBV14|TRBJ1-1|15
TGTGCCAGCAGCCAAGTAGGGACAGAGAACACTGAAGCTTTCTTT
CASSQVGTENTEAFF
>.|TRBD1|TRBV5-6|TRBJ2-7|14
TGTGCCAGCAGCTTGTGGCAGGGGGTGTACGAGCAGTACTTC
CASSLWQGVYEQYF
>.|TRBD2|TRBV2|TRBJ2-7|16
TGTGCCAGCAGTCCCGGGACTAGCGGGAGGCACTACGAGCAGTACTTC
CASSPGTSGRHYEQYF
>.|.|TRBV10-1|TRBJ2-7|14
TGCGCCAGCAGTGAGTCGACGGAGGCCTACGAGCAGTACTTC
CASSESTEAYEQYF
>.|TRBD2|TRBV5-1|TRBJ2-7|17
TGCGCCAGCAGTTTAACGTCCGCGACTAGCGGTCATTACGAGCAGTACTTC
CASSLTSATSGHYEQYF
>.|.|TRBV12-3/TRBV12-4|TRBJ2-1|12
TGTGCCAGCAGTTTAGTAGCATATGAGCAGTTCTTC
CASSLVAYEQFF
>few|TRBD1|TRBV27|TRBJ2-5|15
TGTGCCAGCAGTTTGACAGGGTACCCCCAAGAGACCCAGTACTTC
CASSLTGYPQETQYF
>.|TRBD2|TRBV7-9|TRBJ2-1|16
TGTGCCAGCAGAACACGGAGACTAGCGGGAGAGATTGAGCAGTTCTTC
CASRTRRLAGEIEQFF
>.|TRBD2|TRBV6-5|TRBJ2-2|15
TGTGCCAGCAGGGTAGCGGGAGACGGTACCGGGGAGCTGTTTTTT
CASRVAGDGTGELFF
>.|.|TRBV9|TRBJ2-7|14
TGTGCCAGCAGCGAAACGGAGAGCTCCTACGAGCAGTACTTC
CASSETESSYEQYF
>.|.|TRBV30|TRBJ2-7|14
TGTGCCTGGAGTGTAAGAACAGGGACCTACGAGCAGTACTTC
CAWSVRTGTYEQYF
>.|.|TRBV4-1|TRBJ2-1|14
TGCGCCAGCAGCCAAGAAGACGGGTTGAATGAGCAGTTCTTC
CASSQEDGLNEQFF
>.|TRBD1|TRBV27|TRBJ1-4|14
TGTGCCAGCAGTCAACAGGGGGCGAGGGAAAAACTGTTTTTT
CASSQQGAREKLFF
>.|.|TRBV7-2|TRBJ2-7|13
TGTGCCAGCAGCTCGGAGGTCCCCCACGAGCAGTACTTC
CASSSEVPHEQYF
>once|.|TRBV3-1/TRBV3-2|TRBJ2-1|17
TGTGCCAGCAGCCCTTCGCCCGGGAGTTCCCACTACAATGAGCAGTTCTTC
CASSPSPGSSHYNEQFF
>.|.|TRBV14|TRBJ2-2|14
TGTGCCAGACTCCCGGGGGACGACACCGGGGAGCTGTTTTTT
CARLPGDDTGELFF
>.|TRBD1|TRBV10-2|TRBJ2-7|11
TGCGCCAGCAGTCGGGACAGGGAGCAGTACTTC
CASSRDREQYF
>few|.|TRBV6-1|TRBJ1-2|14
TGTGCCAGCAGTGAACCTTCTACGCACTATGGCTACACCTTC
CASSEPSTHYGYTF
>.|.|TRBV18|TRBJ1-1|14
TGTGCCAGCTCACGAACAGGATCAAACACTGAAGCTTTCTTT
CASSRTGSNTEAFF
>.|.|TRBV6-9|TRBJ2-4|15
TGTGCCAGCACAACCAAGGGACACTCACAAAACATTCAGTACTTC
CASTTKGHSQNIQYF
>.|.|TRBV6-5|TRBJ2-1|13
TGTGCCAGCAGTCCAGGCACAACGAATGAGCAGTTCTTC
CASSPGTTNEQFF
>.|TRBD1|TRBV4-1|TRBJ2-1|16
TGCGCCAGCAGCCAAGGGATGACAGGGTTCGACAATGAGCAGTTCTTC
CASSQGMTGFDNEQFF
>once|.|TRBV18|TRBJ1-1|15
TGTGCCAGCTCATCAGAAACCGGGGGGCGCACTGAAGCTTTCTTT
CASSSETGGRTEAFF
>once|.|TRBV7-8|TRBJ1-4|16
TGTGCCAGCAGCTTAGAACAGTTTGCAACTAATGAAAAACTGTTTTTT
CASSLEQFATNEKLFF
>.|.|TRBV28|TRBJ2-1|11
TGTGCCAGCAGTCCTCGGGGTACCTGGTTCTTC
CASSPRGTWFF
>once|.|TRBV30|TRBJ2-1|13
TGTGCCTGGAGCCGAGGGATCAACAATGAGCAGTTCTTC
CAWSRGINNEQFF